This T cell receptor beta chain was recovered during a study of blood T cell repertoires in COVID-19. In the original processing: Cell counts per sample came from amplifying reference gene primers. Measured with immunoSEQ multiplex PCR; TCRdb has only the in-frame clones, and not every one. The V and J calls and clone size are taken from that table; D and trimming were inferred from the DNA. The data show 130,000 or so clones, about 81% seen once. Trimming removed 3 bases from V and 9 bases from J, with 14 bases in between. The CDR3 runs to 13 residues. Germline V gene lookup returns CDR1 SGDLS and CDR2 YYNGEE.

Sequences were obtained from peripheral blood. The TCR originated in a woman of 80 years or more with acute or convalescent COVID-19. The chain employs TRBV9 and TRBJ2-3; D may be TRBD2 (5 bases). CDR3 sequence (DNA): TGTGCCAGCAGCGACCCCCGGGGAAGGACGCAGTATTTT. Translated: CASSDPRGRTQYF.